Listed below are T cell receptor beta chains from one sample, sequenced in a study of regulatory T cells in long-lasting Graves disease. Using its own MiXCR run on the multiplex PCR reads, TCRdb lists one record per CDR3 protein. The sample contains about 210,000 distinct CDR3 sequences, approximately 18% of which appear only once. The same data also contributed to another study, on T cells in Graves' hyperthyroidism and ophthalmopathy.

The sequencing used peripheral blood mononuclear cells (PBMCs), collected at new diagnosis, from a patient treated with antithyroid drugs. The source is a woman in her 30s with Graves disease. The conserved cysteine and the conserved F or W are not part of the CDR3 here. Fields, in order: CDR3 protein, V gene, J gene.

ASNPRDSNTGELF	TRBV6-1	TRBJ2-2
SARARAPLH	TRBV20-1	TRBJ1-6
SVPGEQF	TRBV29-1	TRBJ2-1
ASSLMVADTQY	TRBV7-3	TRBJ2-3
ASSVRWNTEAF	TRBV9	TRBJ1-1
ASSLGPDYGYT	TRBV5-4	TRBJ1-2
ASRALTGTGNTIY	TRBV2	TRBJ1-3
ATRGADYYGYT	TRBV10-2	TRBJ1-2
ASSQDRAGMQY	TRBV3-1	TRBJ2-3
ASTLGASLLSGNTIY	TRBV7-2	TRBJ1-3
ASSPFGGLSYEQY	TRBV11-2	TRBJ2-7
ASSPAGGQGRTEAF	TRBV18	TRBJ1-1
ASSAGGRNEQF	TRBV28	TRBJ2-1
ASSHPRDGAYEQY	TRBV7-2	TRBJ2-7
ASSDGGAVAEAF	TRBV10-2	TRBJ1-1
ASIGADREGEKLF	TRBV10-2	TRBJ1-4
ASSSDRGSNQPQH	TRBV12-3/TRBV12-4	TRBJ1-5
ASSTGTGVNPSNQPQH	TRBV19	TRBJ1-5
SASLQEAAEAF	TRBV20-1	TRBJ1-1
AIRDRYMNTEAF	TRBV10-3	TRBJ1-1